One TCR beta chain is described in this entry. The sample is drawn from a study of cytomegalovirus exposure and HLA in healthy donors. PCR involved 60 Vbeta and 13 Jbeta primers. The table came from immunoSEQ multiplex PCR; TCRdb's copy has only in-frame clones and leaves some out. Among 150,000 or so clones listed, 65% to 70% were seen once. CDR3 size: 17 residues. V was shortened by 0 bases and J by 4 bases, with 19 bases between the two germline ends. The germline V gene has CDR1 LGHNT and CDR2 FRNRAP. What was sequenced was PBMCs. The receptor was isolated from a man aged 25 to 45 in good health and CMV-seropositive. The chain recombines TRBV12-5 with TRBJ2-7; possible D gene TRBD2, 6 bases. This chain's CDR3 is CASGLVPPPTGRYEQYF. DNA for the CDR3: TGTGCTAGTGGTTTGGTCCCACCACCCACGGGGAGGTACGAGCAGTACTTC. The complete variable domain, with remaining parts taken from reference TRBV12-5 and TRBJ2-7, reads DARVTQTPRHKVTEMGQEVTMRCQPILGHNTVFWYRQTMMQGLELLAYFRNRAPLDDSGMPKDRFSAEMPDATLATLKIQPSEPRDSAVYFCASGLVPPPTGRYEQYFGPGTRLTVT.